These 10 T cell receptor beta chains were all obtained from the same sample, sequenced in a study of shared clonotypes between healthy human individuals. This table comes from immunoSEQ multiplex PCR, and its TCRdb copy is limited to in-frame clones, with some not included. The repertoire holds about 2.4 million clones, with about 92% as singletons. Sequenced: naive CD4+ T cells sorted from blood. Stated subset: CD45RA+ positively selected. The receptors shown here come from a man younger than 30 in good health.

About this clone itself: Other DNA sequences in the sample encode the same CDR3. The chain carries TRBV10-3 and TRBJ2-1; TRBD2 matches 8 bases. Germline assignment: CDR1 ENHRY and CDR2 SYGVKD. This CDR3 has 12 residues. The junction had 1 base not matched to a gene; V was cut back by 4 bases and J by 8 bases. The CDR3 coding sequence is TGTGCCATCAGTGTCGGGGGGGATGAGCAGTTCTTC. It is translated as CAISVGGDEQFF.

This clone was detected a few times. This specimen includes other DNA sequences encoding the same CDR3. The chain links TRBV5-1 to TRBJ2-2; TRBD2 matches 8 bases. The trim removed 1 base at V and 1 base at J, leaving 0 bases unmatched. The length of the CDR3 is 15 residues. From germline, CDR1 is SGHRS and CDR2 YFSETQ. CDR3 protein: CASSLSGGNTGELFF. The DNA for the CDR3 is TGCGCCAGCAGCTTGAGCGGGGGGAACACCGGGGAGCTGTTTTTT. The variable domain in full, completed from reference TRBV5-1 and TRBJ2-2, reads KAGVTQTPRYLIKTRGQQVTLSCSPISGHRSVSWYQQTPGQGLQFLFEYFSETQRNKGNFPGRFSGRQFSNSRSEMNVSTLELGDSALYLCASSLSGGNTGELFFGEGSRLTVL.

This chain uses TRBV4-2 with TRBJ2-7, with 9 bases identical to TRBD2. Germline V gene data show CDR1 as LGHNA and CDR2 as YNFKEQ. Trimming took 5 bases from V and 3 from J; bases not matched to a gene: 20. The CDR3 is 19 residues long. The CDR3 nucleotides are TGTGCCAGCAGCTTGCGTATGTTAGCGGGAGAGGGAGGGGACTACGAGCAGTACTTC. As protein: CASSLRMLAGEGGDYEQYF.

The V gene is TRBV6-1, the J gene TRBJ2-1; D unresolved. The CDR3 has 12 residues. Trimming shortened V by 4 bases and J by 3 bases, and 4 bases separated the two germline ends. The germline V gene encodes CDR1 MNHNS and CDR2 SASEGT. DNA for the CDR3: TGTGCCAGCAGTGGGGACTACAATGAGCAGTTCTTC. Protein: CASSGDYNEQFF.

The chain couples TRBV5-1 to TRBJ1-3, with TRBD1 matching 11 bases. After removal of 4 bases from V and 2 bases from J, the junction contained 5 bases not matched to a gene. The CDR3 is 16 residues long. Germline V gives CDR1 SGHRS, CDR2 YFSETQ. CDR3 coding DNA: TGCGCCAGCAGCCTCGGACAGGGGGCGACTGGAAACACCATATATTTT. As protein: CASSLGQGATGNTIYF. The full variable domain, rest sourced from reference TRBV5-1 and TRBJ1-3, is KAGVTQTPRYLIKTRGQQVTLSCSPISGHRSVSWYQQTPGQGLQFLFEYFSETQRNKGNFPGRFSGRQFSNSRSEMNVSTLELGDSALYLCASSLGQGATGNTIYFGEGSWLTVV.

V and J are TRBV9 and TRBJ2-1, with 13 bases identical to TRBD2. The trim removed 3 bases at V and 13 bases at J, leaving 7 bases unmatched. Per the germline V gene, CDR1 is SGDLS and CDR2 is YYNGEE. This CDR3 contains 14 residues. The CDR3, as DNA: TGTGCCAGCAGCGCAGGGACTAGCGGGGCCAAACAGTTCTTC. It is translated as CASSAGTSGAKQFF. Together with reference TRBV9 and TRBJ2-1, the CDR3 gives the full variable domain: DSGVTQTPKHLITATGQRVTLRCSPRSGDLSVYWYQQSLDQGLQFLIQYYNGEERAKGNILERFSAQQFPDLHSELNLSSLELGDSALYFCASSAGTSGAKQFFGPGTRLTVL.

V and J are TRBV29-1 and TRBJ2-7; tentatively, D is TRBD1 (6 bases). CDR3 length: 16 amino acids. Trimming took off 4 bases at V and 2 bases at J, with 21 bases between the two ends. Looked up from germline, CDR1 is SQVTM and CDR2 is ANQGSEA. The CDR3 bases are TGCAGCGTTGCTTCAGTGGGCCACAGGGATACCTACGAGCAGTACTTC. It yields the protein CSVASVGHRDTYEQYF.

In its sample, this clone was seen once. The chain joins TRBV28 to TRBJ1-1; D gene unclear. The V and J ends lost 0 bases and 6 bases respectively, with 11 bases between them. Looked up from germline, CDR1 is MDHEN and CDR2 is SYDVKM. The length of the CDR3 is 14 residues. CDR3 in DNA: TGTGCCAGCAGTTTATGGAGGGAAGCGCCTGAAGCTTTCTTT. Amino acid sequence: CASSLWREAPEAFF.

Of note for this clone: Other DNA variants within this sample encode the same CDR3. This chain joins TRBV2 and TRBJ1-1, with 8 bases lining up with TRBD1. CDR3 length: 13 residues. CDR1 is SNHLY, CDR2 FYNNEI, per germline. The V segment lost 7 bases and the J segment 1 base; nucleotides outside the gene matches: 2. The CDR3 nucleotides read TGTGCCAGCACTGGACAGGGGAACACTGAAGCTTTCTTT. Translating gives CASTGQGNTEAFF.

For the CDR3, the DNA is TGCGCCAGCAGCTTGGCGCCGGGCGTTAGCAATCAGCCCCAGCATTTT. As protein: CASSLAPGVSNQPQHF. V gene TRBV5-1 combines with J gene TRBJ1-5; D remains unclear. V lost 0 bases and J lost 0, with 10 bases in between. This CDR3 has 16 amino acids. The germline gives CDR1 SGHRS, CDR2 YFSETQ. The variable domain in full, with the rest retrieved from reference TRBV5-1 and TRBJ1-5, is KAGVTQTPRYLIKTRGQQVTLSCSPISGHRSVSWYQQTPGQGLQFLFEYFSETQRNKGNFPGRFSGRQFSNSRSEMNVSTLELGDSALYLCASSLAPGVSNQPQHFGDGTRLSIL.